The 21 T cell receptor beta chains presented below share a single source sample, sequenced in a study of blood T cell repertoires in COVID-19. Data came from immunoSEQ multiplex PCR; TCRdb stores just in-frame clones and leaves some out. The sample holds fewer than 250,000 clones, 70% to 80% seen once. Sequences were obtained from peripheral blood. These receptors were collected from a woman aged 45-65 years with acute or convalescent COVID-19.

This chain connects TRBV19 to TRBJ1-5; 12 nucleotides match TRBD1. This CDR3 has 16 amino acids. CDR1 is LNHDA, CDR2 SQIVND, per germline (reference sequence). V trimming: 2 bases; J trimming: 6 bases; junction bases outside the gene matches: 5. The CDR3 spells CASSIMGTGGPQPQHF. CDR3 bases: TGTGCCAGTAGTATAATGGGGACAGGGGGCCCTCAGCCCCAGCATTTT.

CDR3 region: CASRMQSGPYEQYF. The DNA for the CDR3 is TGTGCCAGCAGAATGCAGAGTGGGCCCTACGAGCAGTACTTC. The chain has TRBV6-5 and TRBJ2-7; D not resolved. The V and J ends lost 6 bases and 2 bases respectively, with 14 bases between them. The CDR3 length is 14 residues. Germline CDR1 MNHEY, CDR2 SVGAGI.

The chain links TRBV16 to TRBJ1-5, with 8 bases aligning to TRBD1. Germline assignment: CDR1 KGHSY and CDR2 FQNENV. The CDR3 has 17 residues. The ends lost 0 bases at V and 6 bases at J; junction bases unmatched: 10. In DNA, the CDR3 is TGTGCCAGCAGCCAATCGGCAGGGGGCGTCTCTAGTCAGCCCCAGCATTTT. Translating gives CASSQSAGGVSSQPQHF.

CDR3 nucleotide sequence: TGTGCCAGCAGCGCGGGACGGCAAGAGACCCAGTACTTC. Protein product: CASSAGRQETQYF. The rearrangement joins TRBV2 to TRBJ2-5; D might be TRBD2 (6 bases). CDR1 and CDR2 (germline): SNHLY, FYNNEI. There are 13 residues in the CDR3. Between the trimmed V and J ends, which lost 6 bases and 2 bases, there was a span of 10 bases. The entire variable domain, with the rest obtained from reference TRBV2 and TRBJ2-5, is as follows: EPEVTQTPSHQVTQMGQEVILRCVPISNHLYFYWYRQILGQKVEFLVSFYNNEISEKSEIFDDQFSVERPDGSNFTLKIRSTKLEDSAMYFCASSAGRQETQYFGPGTRLLVL.

The CDR3 sequence is CASSLVGTGARSGANVLTF. The CDR3 DNA sequence: TGTGCCAGCAGCTTAGTGGGGACAGGGGCACGATCTGGGGCCAACGTCCTGACTTTC. The chain is built from TRBV7-2 and TRBJ2-6, with 10 bases matching TRBD1. Germline V gives CDR1 SGHTA, CDR2 FQGNSA. The CDR3 covers 19 residues. Unmatched junction bases numbered 7, after V lost 1 base and J lost 1 base. The full variable domain, rest sourced from reference TRBV7-2 and TRBJ2-6, is GAGVSQSPSNKVTEKGKDVELRCDPISGHTALYWYRQSLGQGLEFLIYFQGNSAPDKSGLPSDRFSAERTGGSVSTLTIQRTQQEDSAVYLCASSLVGTGARSGANVLTFGAGSRLTVL.

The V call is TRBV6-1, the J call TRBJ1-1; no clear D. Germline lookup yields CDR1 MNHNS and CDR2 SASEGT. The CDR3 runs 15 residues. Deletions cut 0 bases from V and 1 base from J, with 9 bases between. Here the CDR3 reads CASSEARMRNTEAFF. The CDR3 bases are TGTGCCAGCAGTGAAGCCCGCATGCGGAACACTGAAGCTTTCTTT.

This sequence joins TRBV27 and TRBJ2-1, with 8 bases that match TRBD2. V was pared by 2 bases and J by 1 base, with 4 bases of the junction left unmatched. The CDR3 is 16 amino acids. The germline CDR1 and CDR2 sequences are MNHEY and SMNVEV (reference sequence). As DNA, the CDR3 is TGTGCCAGCAGTTTACTAGCGGGTTTTTCCTACAATGAGCAGTTCTTC. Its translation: CASSLLAGFSYNEQFF.

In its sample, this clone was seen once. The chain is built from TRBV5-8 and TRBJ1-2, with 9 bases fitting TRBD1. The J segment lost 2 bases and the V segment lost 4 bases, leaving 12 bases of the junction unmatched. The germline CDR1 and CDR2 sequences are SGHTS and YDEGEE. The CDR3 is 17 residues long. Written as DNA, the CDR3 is TGTGCCAGCAGCCTGCTAGGGACAGGGAGCTACAACTATGGCTACACCTTC. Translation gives CASSLLGTGSYNYGYTF.

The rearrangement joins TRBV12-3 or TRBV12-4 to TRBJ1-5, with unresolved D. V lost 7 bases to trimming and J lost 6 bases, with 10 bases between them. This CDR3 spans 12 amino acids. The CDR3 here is CASTFGSQPQHF. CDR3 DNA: TGTGCCAGCACCTTCGGGAGTCAGCCCCAGCATTTT.

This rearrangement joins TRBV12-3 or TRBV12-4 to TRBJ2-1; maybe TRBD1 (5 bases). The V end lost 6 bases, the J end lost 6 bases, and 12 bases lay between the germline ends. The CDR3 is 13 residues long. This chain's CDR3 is CASRKMTANEQFF. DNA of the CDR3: TGTGCCAGCAGAAAGATGACAGCCAATGAGCAGTTCTTC.

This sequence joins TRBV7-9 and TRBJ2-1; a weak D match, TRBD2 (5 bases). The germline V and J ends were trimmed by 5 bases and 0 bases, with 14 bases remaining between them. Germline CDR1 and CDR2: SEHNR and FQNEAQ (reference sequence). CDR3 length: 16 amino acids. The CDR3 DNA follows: TGTGCCAGCAGCGCCCAGCGGACCAGCTCCTACAATGAGCAGTTCTTC. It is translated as CASSAQRTSSYNEQFF.

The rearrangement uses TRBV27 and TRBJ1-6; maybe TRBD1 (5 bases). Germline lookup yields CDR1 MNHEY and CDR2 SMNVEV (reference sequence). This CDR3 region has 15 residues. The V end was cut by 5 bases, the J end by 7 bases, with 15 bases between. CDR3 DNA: TGTGCCAGCAGTCTGGCCGCAGGGCCCAATTCACCCCTCCACTTT. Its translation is CASSLAAGPNSPLHF.

As DNA, the CDR3 is TGTGCCAGCGTACCAACGCCCCCGGGGGATGAGCAGTTCTTC. Its protein product is CASVPTPPGDEQFF. The V call is TRBV25-1, the J call TRBJ2-1, with D possibly TRBD2 on 6 matching bases. CDR1 MGHDK and CDR2 SYGVNS come from the germline V gene. This CDR3 spans 14 amino acids. V was cut by 8 bases and J by 8 bases, with 19 bases left in between.

In DNA, the CDR3 is TGTGCCTGGAGCCTCAGCCGGGGCACAGATACGCAGTATTTT. This sequence encodes CAWSLSRGTDTQYF. The chain combines TRBV30 with TRBJ2-3; no firm D call. Looked up from germline, CDR1 is GTSNPN and CDR2 is SVGIG (reference sequence). This CDR3 contains 14 residues. Trimming shortened V by 3 bases and J by 1 base, and 11 bases separated the two germline ends.

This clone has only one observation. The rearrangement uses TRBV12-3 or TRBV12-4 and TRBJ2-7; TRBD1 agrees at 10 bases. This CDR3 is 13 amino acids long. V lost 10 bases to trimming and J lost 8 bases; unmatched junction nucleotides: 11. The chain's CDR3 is CATGTGATPQQYF. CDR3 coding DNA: TGTGCCACCGGGACAGGGGCGACCCCTCAGCAGTACTTC.

CDR3 in DNA: TGTGCCAGCAGTTTACAGGGATCCTATAATTCACCCCTCCACTTT. This translates into CASSLQGSYNSPLHF. The genes are TRBV6-5 and TRBJ1-6, with D possibly TRBD1 on 6 matching bases. V shed 4 bases and J shed 1 base, with 8 bases lying between them. The germline gives CDR1 MNHEY, CDR2 SVGAGI. This CDR3 has 15 residues.

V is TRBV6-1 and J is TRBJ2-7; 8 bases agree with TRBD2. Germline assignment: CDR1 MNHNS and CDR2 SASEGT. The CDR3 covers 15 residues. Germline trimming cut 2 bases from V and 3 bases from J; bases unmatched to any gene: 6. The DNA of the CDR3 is TGTGCCAGCAGTGAAACCGGGACTAGGGACTACGAGCAGTACTTC. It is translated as CASSETGTRDYEQYF.

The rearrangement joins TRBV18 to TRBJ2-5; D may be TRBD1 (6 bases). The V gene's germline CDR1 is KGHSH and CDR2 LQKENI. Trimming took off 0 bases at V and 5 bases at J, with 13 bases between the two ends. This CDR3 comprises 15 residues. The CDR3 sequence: CASSPPSRGWETQYF. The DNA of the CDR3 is TGTGCCAGCTCACCACCATCGAGGGGGTGGGAGACCCAGTACTTC.

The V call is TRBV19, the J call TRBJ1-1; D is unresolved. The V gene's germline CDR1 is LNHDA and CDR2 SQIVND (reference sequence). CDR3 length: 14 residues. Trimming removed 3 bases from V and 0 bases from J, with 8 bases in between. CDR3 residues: CASSIGVMNTEAFF. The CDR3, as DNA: TGTGCCAGTAGTATCGGGGTGATGAACACTGAAGCTTTCTTT.

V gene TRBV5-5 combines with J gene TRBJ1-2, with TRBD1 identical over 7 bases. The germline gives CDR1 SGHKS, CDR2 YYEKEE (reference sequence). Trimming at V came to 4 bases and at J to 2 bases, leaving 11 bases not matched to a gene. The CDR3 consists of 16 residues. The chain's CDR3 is CASSGIAGTANYGYTF. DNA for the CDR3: TGTGCCAGCAGCGGTATCGCCGGGACAGCGAACTATGGCTACACCTTC. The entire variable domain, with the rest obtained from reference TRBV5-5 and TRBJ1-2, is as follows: DAGVTQSPTHLIKTRGQQVTLRCSPISGHKSVSWYQQVLGQGPQFIFQYYEKEERGRGNFPDRFSARQFPNYSSELNVNALLLGDSALYLCASSGIAGTANYGYTFGSGTRLTVV.

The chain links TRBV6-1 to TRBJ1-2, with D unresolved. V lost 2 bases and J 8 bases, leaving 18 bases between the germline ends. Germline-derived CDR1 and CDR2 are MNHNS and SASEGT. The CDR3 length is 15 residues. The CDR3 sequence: CASSEIGGWVGGYTF. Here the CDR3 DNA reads TGTGCCAGCAGTGAAATAGGAGGGTGGGTAGGCGGCTACACCTTC.